The sequence of this T cell receptor (beta chain) was determined in a study of blood T cell repertoires in COVID-19. About the research overall: Samples representing acute and convalescent COVID-19 were sourced from the United States, Italy and Spain. Nucleic acid was either cDNA or gDNA, and it came from T cells, B-cell-depleted T cells, or PBMCs.

Authors' analysis steps: Amplified reference gene primers provided the basis for estimating nucleated cell counts. Assay used: immunoSEQ multiplex PCR; TCRdb lists only in-frame clones, some missing. The V and J calls and clone size were taken over from that table, and D and trimming were inferred from the DNA. The data hold some 71,000 clones, with 84% observed a single time. With 3 bases removed from V and 9 bases from J, the gap between germline ends came to 9 bases. The CDR3 sequence is 13 residues long. The V gene's germline CDR1 is MNHNS and CDR2 SASEGT. The genes are TRBV6-1 and TRBJ1-6; D ambiguous. Input material: peripheral blood. The sequence was obtained from a woman in her forties or fifties with acute or convalescent COVID-19. The CDR3 reads CASSDRLISPLHF. The CDR3 DNA follows: TGTGCCAGCAGTGACAGGCTCATTTCACCCCTCCACTTT.